The next 17 T cell receptor beta chains were all read from a single sample in a study of shared T cell receptors in the human thymus. Produced via immunoSEQ multiplex PCR; TCRdb's table is partial and in-frame only. Found here are about 660,000 clones, 88% of them singletons; the top ten hold 0.0095% to 0.013%. This sample also appeared in a second study, on human thymus T cells.

Sequenced input: thymocytes. These receptors came from a boy in the first two years of life with a congenital heart defect.

The rearrangement joins TRBV2 to TRBJ2-3, with 15 bases lining up with TRBD2. This CDR3 contains 16 residues. Trimming cost V 9 bases and J 4 bases; bases outside gene matches: 8. The germline V gene has CDR1 SNHLY and CDR2 FYNNEI. CDR3 protein: CASGVGLAGGADTQYF. CDR3 nucleotide sequence: TGTGCCAGTGGGGTTGGACTAGCGGGAGGGGCAGATACGCAGTATTTT.

The chain employs TRBV7-9 and TRBJ1-1, with 9 positions matching TRBD1. The CDR3 spans 14 residues. The V gene's germline CDR1 is SEHNR and CDR2 FQNEAQ (reference sequence). J gave up 10 bases and V 5 bases, and 11 bases lay outside the gene matches. Written as DNA, the CDR3 is TGTGCCAGCAGCGCAACACCGGGACAGGGCGCAGCTTTCTTT. Its translation: CASSATPGQGAAFF.

This clone occurred once. The chain couples TRBV5-4 to TRBJ2-7, with TRBD2 matching over 8 bases. This CDR3 is built from 16 residues. V lost 5 bases, J lost 0 bases, and 10 bases stayed unmatched. Germline CDR1 is SGHNT and CDR2 is YYREEE (reference sequence). In DNA form, the CDR3 reads TGTGCCAGCAGGGGACTAGTCTCGTATGGCTCCTACGAGCAGTACTTC. It encodes CASRGLVSYGSYEQYF.

The rearrangement uses TRBV29-1 and TRBJ2-6; D remains unclear. Trimming took off 5 bases at V and 4 bases at J, with 12 bases between the two ends. Germline V gene lookup returns CDR1 SQVTM and CDR2 ANQGSEA. CDR3 size: 14 residues. CDR3 DNA: TGCAGCGTTCCGTACCCCCGGGGGGCCAACGTCCTGACTTTC. Protein sequence: CSVPYPRGANVLTF.

The chain recombines TRBV6-5 with TRBJ2-1; tentatively, D is TRBD1 (6 bases). From germline, CDR1 is MNHEY and CDR2 SVGAGI. The CDR3 totals 16 residues. V was pared by 4 bases and J by 8 bases, with 21 bases between. The CDR3 region is CASSWVVGQGSHEQFF. CDR3 sequence (DNA): TGTGCCAGCAGTTGGGTCGTTGGGCAGGGGAGCCATGAGCAGTTCTTC.

This clone was detected only a few times. The chain combines TRBV2 with TRBJ1-2, with D unresolved. There are 12 residues in the CDR3. CDR1 and CDR2 (germline): SNHLY, FYNNEI. Trimming stripped 6 bases from V and 6 bases from J, with 11 bases between. CDR3 nucleotide sequence: TGTGCCAGCAGCTTAGAGGTACATGGCTACACCTTC. Protein product: CASSLEVHGYTF. Using reference TRBV2 and TRBJ1-2 for the parts outside the CDR3, the full variable domain is EPEVTQTPSHQVTQMGQEVILRCVPISNHLYFYWYRQILGQKVEFLVSFYNNEISEKSEIFDDQFSVERPDGSNFTLKIRSTKLEDSAMYFCASSLEVHGYTFGSGTRLTVV.

This clone has only one observation. The J gene is TRBJ2-6, the V gene TRBV27, with D possibly being TRBD1 (5 bases). Germline V CDR1 and CDR2: MNHEY, SMNVEV (reference sequence). The CDR3 loop spans 18 amino acids. V gave up 6 bases and J gave up 0 bases, with 18 bases separating them. The CDR3 DNA reads TGTGCCAGCAGCCTTTTACGACAGCTCGCCTCTGGGGCCAACGTCCTGACTTTC. The encoded protein is CASSLLRQLASGANVLTF.

The chain links TRBV4-3 to TRBJ2-3, with 9 bases lining up with TRBD2. Germline V CDR1 and CDR2: LGHNA, YSLEER. The CDR3 covers 17 residues. With V trimmed by 0 bases and J by 0 bases, 4 bases remained unmatched. Written as DNA, the CDR3 is TGCGCCAGCAGCCAAGATGGGCTAGCGGGAAGCACAGATACGCAGTATTTT. Amino acid sequence: CASSQDGLAGSTDTQYF.

The chain recombines TRBV19 with TRBJ2-7; D is undetermined. Per germline, CDR1 LNHDA and CDR2 SQIVND (reference sequence). V shed 3 bases and J shed 5 bases, with 11 bases lying between them. The CDR3 loop spans 13 amino acids. The CDR3 sequence: CASSIRVYDEQYF. CDR3 sequence (DNA): TGTGCCAGTAGTATCCGGGTTTACGACGAGCAGTACTTC.

This clone has a single count. The V call is TRBV4-3, the J call TRBJ2-3, with 12 nucleotides matching TRBD2. The V gene end was trimmed by 0 bases and the J gene end by 4 bases; junction bases not matched to a gene: 8. CDR1 and CDR2 (germline): LGHNA, YSLEER. CDR3 length equals 18 residues. For the CDR3, the DNA is TGCGCCAGCAGCCAAGATTATCACGGACTAGCGGGATCAGATACGCAGTATTTT. Protein product: CASSQDYHGLAGSDTQYF.

The chain combines TRBV14 with TRBJ1-4; D gene uncertain. V was pared by 0 bases and J by 9 bases, with 17 bases between. This CDR3 is built from 16 residues. Germline CDR1 reads SGHDN; CDR2 reads FVKESK. CDR3 loop: CASSQDDGKGKKKLFF. In DNA form, the CDR3 reads TGTGCCAGCAGCCAAGATGACGGGAAAGGGAAAAAAAAACTGTTTTTT.

This rearrangement joins TRBV7-2 to TRBJ2-5; 8 bases line up with TRBD1. Unmatched junction bases numbered 13, after V lost 7 bases and J lost 3 bases. The germline CDR1 and CDR2 sequences are SGHTA and FQGNSA. CDR3 length: 16 amino acids. In DNA, the CDR3 is TGTGCCAGCATCCCACCACCAGGGACAGGAAAAGAGACCCAGTACTTC. Protein product: CASIPPPGTGKETQYF.

V is TRBV28 and J is TRBJ1-1, with D unresolved. Deletions cut 3 bases from V and 0 bases from J, with 8 bases between. Per germline, CDR1 MDHEN and CDR2 SYDVKM. The CDR3 covers 14 residues. This CDR3 reads CASSLSFMNTEAFF. The CDR3 DNA reads TGTGCCAGCAGTTTGAGCTTCATGAACACTGAAGCTTTCTTT.

This chain joins TRBV27 and TRBJ2-7; TRBD1 might be the D (5 bases). V was clipped by 3 bases and J by 3 bases, with 15 bases between them. This CDR3 is 15 amino acids long. Germline V CDR1 and CDR2: MNHEY, SMNVEV (reference sequence). CDR3 in amino acids: CASSFPGKGIYEQYF. For the CDR3, the DNA is TGTGCCAGCAGTTTTCCAGGGAAGGGAATCTACGAGCAGTACTTC.

CDR3 nucleotides: TGTGCCATCTCCCCCTTCGACAGGTCCTATGGCTACACCTTC. Residues: CAISPFDRSYGYTF. The chain joins TRBV2 to TRBJ1-2, with a tentative D call TRBD1 (6 bases). CDR3 length: 14 amino acids. Deletions cut 10 bases from V and 4 bases from J, with 19 bases between. The germline CDR1 and CDR2 sequences are SNHLY and FYNNEI. Full variable domain (remainder filled in from reference TRBV2 and TRBJ1-2): EPEVTQTPSHQVTQMGQEVILRCVPISNHLYFYWYRQILGQKVEFLVSFYNNEISEKSEIFDDQFSVERPDGSNFTLKIRSTKLEDSAMYFCAISPFDRSYGYTFGSGTRLTVV.

V and J are TRBV28 and TRBJ1-1; TRBD1 agrees at 10 bases. V lost 7 bases to trimming and J lost 5 bases; unmatched junction nucleotides: 10. The CDR3 contains 15 residues. CDR1 MDHEN and CDR2 SYDVKM come from the germline V gene. CDR3 residues: CASTPRGQGRTEAFF. The CDR3 DNA sequence: TGTGCCAGCACACCAAGGGGACAGGGGCGGACTGAAGCTTTCTTT.

CDR3: CASSLEGETEAFF. CDR3 DNA: TGTGCCAGCAGCTTGGAGGGAGAAACTGAAGCTTTCTTT. The genes are TRBV5-4 and TRBJ1-1; no firm D call. Trimming left V 0 bases short and J 5 bases short, with 8 bases between. The CDR3 is made up of 13 amino acids. Looked up from germline, CDR1 is SGHNT and CDR2 is YYREEE (reference sequence).